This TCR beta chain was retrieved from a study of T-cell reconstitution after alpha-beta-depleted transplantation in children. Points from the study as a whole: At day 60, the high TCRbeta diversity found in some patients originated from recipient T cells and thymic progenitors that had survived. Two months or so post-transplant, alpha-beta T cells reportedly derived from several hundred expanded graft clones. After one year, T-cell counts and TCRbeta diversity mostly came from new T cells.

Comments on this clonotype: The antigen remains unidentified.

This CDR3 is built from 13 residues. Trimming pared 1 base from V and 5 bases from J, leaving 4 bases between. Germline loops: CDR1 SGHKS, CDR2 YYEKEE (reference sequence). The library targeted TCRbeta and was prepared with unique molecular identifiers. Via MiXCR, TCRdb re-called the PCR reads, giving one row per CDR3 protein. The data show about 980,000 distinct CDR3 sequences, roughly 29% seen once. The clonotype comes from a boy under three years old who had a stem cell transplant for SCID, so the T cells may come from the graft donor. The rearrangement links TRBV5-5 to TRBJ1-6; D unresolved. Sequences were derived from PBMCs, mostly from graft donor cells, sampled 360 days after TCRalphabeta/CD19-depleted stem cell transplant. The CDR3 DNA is TGTGCCAGCAGCTTGTTGGATAATTCACCCCTCCACTTT. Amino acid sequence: CASSLLDNSPLHF. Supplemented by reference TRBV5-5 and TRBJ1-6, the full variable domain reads DAGVTQSPTHLIKTRGQQVTLRCSPISGHKSVSWYQQVLGQGPQFIFQYYEKEERGRGNFPDRFSARQFPNYSSELNVNALLLGDSALYLCASSLLDNSPLHFGNGTRLTVT.